A single sample is the source of the 20 T cell receptor beta chains below, sequenced in a study of cytomegalovirus exposure and HLA in healthy donors (dated by TCRdb to about 2017). Receptors were amplified or captured by the immunoSEQ multiplex PCR assay. A mixture of 60 forward primers for TCR Vbeta segments and 13 reverse primers for TCR Jbeta segments was used in the multiplex PCR. TCRdb stores this immuneACCESS table with in-frame sequences only. Part of the clones is absent; in the studies checked, under half of the shortfall reflects unresolved V genes, and no reason is known for the rest. In all, the sample holds under 100,000 clones, and around 74% of those were seen once. The ten largest clonotypes hold over 2% of the sample. The sequencing sample was made of PBMCs. These TCRs come from a boy between 10 and 17 years old in good health and CMV-seronegative.

The CDR3 coding sequence is TGTGCCAGCAGCTCGCGGACAGGGGGCGCCCCTCTAAACACCGGGGAGCTGTTTTTT. Its protein product is CASSSRTGGAPLNTGELFF. The chain combines TRBV7-2 with TRBJ2-2, with 11 bases fitting TRBD1. V lost 4 bases, J lost 2 bases, and 12 bases stayed unmatched. The CDR3 is 19 residues long. Germline V gene data show CDR1 as SGHTA and CDR2 as FQGNSA.

DNA of the CDR3: TGTGCCAGTGCCGGTCGGGGGATCCAAAACAATGAGCAGTTCTTC. Residues: CASAGRGIQNNEQFF. This chain connects TRBV9 to TRBJ2-1, with D tentatively TRBD2 (6 bases). The V gene lost 8 bases and the J gene lost 5 bases, with 20 bases spanning the gap. The CDR3 covers 15 residues. Germline V CDR1 and CDR2: SGDLS, YYNGEE.

This chain uses TRBV6-1 with TRBJ2-3; D call uncertain. Trimming shortened V by 2 bases and J by 5 bases, and 14 bases separated the two germline ends. From germline, CDR1 is MNHNS and CDR2 SASEGT. CDR3 length equals 15 residues. The CDR3 is CASSEIYNSRDTQYF. In DNA form, the CDR3 reads TGTGCCAGCAGTGAAATTTACAACAGTAGAGATACGCAGTATTTT.

The chain combines TRBV2 with TRBJ2-7; tentative D call: TRBD1 (7 bases). Trimming left V 6 bases short and J 7 bases short, with 28 bases between. Germline CDR1 SNHLY, CDR2 FYNNEI. The CDR3 runs to 17 residues. CDR3 loop: CASSGIRLPTGRLEQYF. CDR3 in DNA: TGTGCCAGCAGCGGAATCAGGCTCCCGACAGGGAGGTTGGAGCAGTACTTC.

This clone was seen a few times. The chain uses TRBV19 and TRBJ1-2, with D possibly TRBD1 on 6 matching bases. Between the trimmed V and J ends, which lost 6 bases and 12 bases, there was a span of 23 bases. The CDR3 has 14 amino acids. The germline CDR1 and CDR2 sequences are LNHDA and SQIVND (reference sequence). The CDR3 DNA reads TGTGCCAGTAGGGCCAGCACCGGGACACCTACCGACACCTTC. Protein sequence: CASRASTGTPTDTF.

V usage is TRBV6-5 and J usage is TRBJ2-7; 11 positions match TRBD2. CDR3 length: 15 amino acids. Germline V lookup: CDR1 MNHEY, CDR2 SVGAGI. J lost 3 bases, V lost 4 bases, and 5 bases had no gene match. The CDR3 DNA is TGTGCCAGCAGTTCCGGGACTAGCGGAATCTACGAGCAGTACTTC. It codes for CASSSGTSGIYEQYF.

This clone was counted a few times. The V and J genes are TRBV4-1 and TRBJ1-3; D possibly corresponds to TRBD1 (5 bases). CDR1 is MGHRA and CDR2 is YSYEKL in the germline V gene. The ends were cut back, 3 bases at V and 1 base at J, with 10 bases in the middle. CDR3 length equals 15 residues. CDR3 residues: CASSHLGESGNTIYF. CDR3 nucleotide sequence: TGCGCCAGCAGCCACCTAGGGGAATCTGGAAACACCATATATTTT.

This rearrangement joins TRBV30 to TRBJ2-3; 11 nucleotides match TRBD2. Per germline, CDR1 GTSNPN and CDR2 SVGIG (reference sequence). This CDR3 is 16 amino acids long. J lost 6 bases, V lost 3 bases, and 11 bases had no gene match. CDR3 in amino acids: CAWSAYSGGAGDTQYF. In DNA, the CDR3 is TGTGCCTGGAGCGCGTATAGCGGGGGGGCAGGTGATACGCAGTATTTT. Together with reference TRBV30 and TRBJ2-3, the CDR3 gives the full variable domain: SQTIHQWPATLVQPVGSPLSLECTVEGTSNPNLYWYRQAAGRGLQLLFYSVGIGQISSEVPQNLSASRPQDRQFILSSKKLLLSDSGFYLCAWSAYSGGAGDTQYFGPGTRLTVL.

A word on this clone: One end of the junction does not line up with germline, which may come from a read error. The chain links TRBV7-7 to TRBJ1-1; D possibly corresponds to TRBD1 (5 bases). The germline CDR1 and CDR2 sequences are SSHAT and FNYEAQ (reference sequence). The CDR3 extends over 13 amino acids. The CDR3 bases are TGTGCTAGCAGCTTTCGGCAGGGAACTGAAGCTTTCTTT. Protein sequence: CASSFRQGTEAFF.

The sample holds a few counts of this clone. The rearrangement links TRBV5-1 to TRBJ2-3, with 8 bases fitting TRBD2. Germline V gene data show CDR1 as SGHRS and CDR2 as YFSETQ. This CDR3 comprises 15 residues. J was trimmed by 6 bases and V by 4 bases; bases with no gene match: 10. CDR3 residues: CASSRTGTSRDTQYF. For the CDR3, the DNA is TGCGCCAGCAGCAGAACCGGGACTAGTAGGGATACGCAGTATTTT.

This clone was observed a few times. The chain carries TRBV11-3 and TRBJ2-7; TRBD1 agrees at 8 bases. This CDR3 comprises 14 residues. Per germline, CDR1 SGHNT and CDR2 YENEEA. V was pared by 5 bases and J by 2 bases, with 5 bases of the junction left unmatched. The CDR3 bases are TGTGCCAGCAGCCCCGGACAGGGAGCCTACGAGCAGTACTTC. Translating gives CASSPGQGAYEQYF.

The V and J genes are TRBV7-2 and TRBJ2-5; weak D call: TRBD2 (6 bases). Trimming shortened V by 5 bases and J by 0 bases, and 13 bases separated the two germline ends. The CDR3 sequence is 15 residues long. Germline CDR1 is SGHTA and CDR2 is FQGNSA. In DNA, the CDR3 is TGTGCCAGCAGCCCCGCCGGCGGGGACCAAGAGACCCAGTACTTC. Translating it yields CASSPAGGDQETQYF. The variable domain in full, completed from reference TRBV7-2 and TRBJ2-5, reads GAGVSQSPSNKVTEKGKDVELRCDPISGHTALYWYRQSLGQGLEFLIYFQGNSAPDKSGLPSDRFSAERTGGSVSTLTIQRTQQEDSAVYLCASSPAGGDQETQYFGPGTRLLVL.

This chain connects TRBV5-4 to TRBJ1-2; D may be TRBD1 (5 bases). This CDR3 is built from 15 residues. Germline V gene sequence: CDR1 SGHNT, CDR2 YYREEE (reference sequence). The V and J ends lost 3 bases and 2 bases respectively, with 14 bases between them. This chain's CDR3 is CASSSPLQENYGYTF. DNA of the CDR3: TGTGCCAGCAGCTCCCCCCTACAGGAGAACTATGGCTACACCTTC.

The V and J genes are TRBV7-6 and TRBJ2-1, with TRBD1 identical over 7 bases. Germline trimming cut 4 bases from V and 7 bases from J; bases unmatched to any gene: 7. The CDR3 has 14 residues. Germline-derived CDR1 and CDR2 are SGHVS and FNYEAQ. The chain's CDR3 is CASSSDRARNEQFF. In nucleotides, the CDR3 is TGTGCCAGCAGCTCTGACAGGGCTCGGAATGAGCAGTTCTTC. Full variable domain (outside the CDR3, taken from reference TRBV7-6 and TRBJ2-1): GAGVSQSPRYKVTKRGQDVALRCDPISGHVSLYWYRQALGQGPEFLTYFNYEAQQDKSGLPNDRFSAERPEGSISTLTIQRTEQRDSAMYRCASSSDRARNEQFFGPGTRLTVL.

The chain employs TRBV29-1 and TRBJ2-7, with 7 nucleotides matching TRBD1. Germline V gene sequence: CDR1 SQVTM, CDR2 ANQGSEA. The CDR3 spans 14 residues. V shed 1 base and J 2 bases; nucleotides not matched to a gene: 5. CDR3 loop: CSVEVPQGAYEQYF. CDR3 sequence (DNA): TGCAGCGTTGAAGTCCCTCAGGGGGCCTACGAGCAGTACTTC.

The chain uses TRBV7-2 and TRBJ2-1, with TRBD1 identical over 7 bases. After removal of 0 bases from V and 4 bases from J, the junction contained 3 bases not matched to a gene. The germline CDR1 and CDR2 sequences are SGHTA and FQGNSA. The CDR3 extends over 15 amino acids. CDR3 bases: TGTGCCAGCAGCTTAGCACAGGGGCAGTACAATGAGCAGTTCTTC. Translation gives CASSLAQGQYNEQFF.

This clone was seen once. J is TRBJ2-1 and V is TRBV14; TRBD2 matches at 10 bases. The CDR3 covers 16 residues. Germline V lookup: CDR1 SGHDN, CDR2 FVKESK. V shed 6 bases and J 4 bases; nucleotides not matched to a gene: 9. Written as DNA, the CDR3 is TGTGCCAGCAGGCAGAATAGCGGGGGGACTTACAATGAGCAGTTCTTC. Its protein product is CASRQNSGGTYNEQFF.

The chain links TRBV6-5 to TRBJ1-5; 9 bases align to TRBD1. CDR1 is MNHEY, CDR2 SVGAGI, per germline. Trimming cost V 6 bases and J 5 bases; bases outside gene matches: 5. The CDR3 length is 14 residues. This chain's CDR3 is CASRDRGRDQPQHF. The CDR3 DNA is TGTGCCAGCAGGGACAGGGGTAGGGATCAGCCCCAGCATTTT.

The chain is built from TRBV6-6 and TRBJ2-7, with TRBD2 identical over 14 bases. The J segment lost 6 bases and the V segment lost 6 bases, leaving 7 bases of the junction unmatched. The CDR3 runs 15 residues. CDR1 and CDR2 from the germline V gene are MNHNY and SVGAGI (reference sequence). Here the CDR3 DNA reads TGTGCCAGCAGCCCCGGACTAGCGGGAGGTCTCGAGCAGTACTTC. This sequence encodes CASSPGLAGGLEQYF.

This clone was picked up one time. The chain employs TRBV5-6 and TRBJ2-7; 10 bases map to TRBD2. V lost 7 bases, J lost 2 bases, and 9 bases stayed unmatched. The CDR3 runs 15 residues. From germline, CDR1 is SGHDT and CDR2 YYEEEE. CDR3 sequence reads: CASSETSGTPYEQYF. CDR3 coding DNA: TGTGCCAGCTCAGAAACTAGCGGGACTCCCTACGAGCAGTACTTC.